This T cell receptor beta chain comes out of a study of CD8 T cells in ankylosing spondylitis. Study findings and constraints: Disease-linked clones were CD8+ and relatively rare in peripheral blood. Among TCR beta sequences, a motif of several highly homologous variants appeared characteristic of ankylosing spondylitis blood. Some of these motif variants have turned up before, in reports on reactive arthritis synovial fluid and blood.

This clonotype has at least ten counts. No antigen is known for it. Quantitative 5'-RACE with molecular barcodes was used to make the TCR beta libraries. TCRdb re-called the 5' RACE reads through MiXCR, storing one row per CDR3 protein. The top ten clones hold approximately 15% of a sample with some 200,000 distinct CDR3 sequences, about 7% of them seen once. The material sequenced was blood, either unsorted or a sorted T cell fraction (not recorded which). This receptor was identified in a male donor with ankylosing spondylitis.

CDR3 nucleotides: TGTGCCAGCAGTTTCAAACTCATAGTCGCAAACACTGAAGCTTTCTTT. Translating it yields CASSFKLIVANTEAFF. The chain employs TRBV6-8 and TRBJ1-1; D gene uncertain. Germline CDR1 reads MNHGY; CDR2 reads SAAAGT. This CDR3 contains 16 residues. V was trimmed by 4 bases and J by 2 bases, leaving 17 bases between them.